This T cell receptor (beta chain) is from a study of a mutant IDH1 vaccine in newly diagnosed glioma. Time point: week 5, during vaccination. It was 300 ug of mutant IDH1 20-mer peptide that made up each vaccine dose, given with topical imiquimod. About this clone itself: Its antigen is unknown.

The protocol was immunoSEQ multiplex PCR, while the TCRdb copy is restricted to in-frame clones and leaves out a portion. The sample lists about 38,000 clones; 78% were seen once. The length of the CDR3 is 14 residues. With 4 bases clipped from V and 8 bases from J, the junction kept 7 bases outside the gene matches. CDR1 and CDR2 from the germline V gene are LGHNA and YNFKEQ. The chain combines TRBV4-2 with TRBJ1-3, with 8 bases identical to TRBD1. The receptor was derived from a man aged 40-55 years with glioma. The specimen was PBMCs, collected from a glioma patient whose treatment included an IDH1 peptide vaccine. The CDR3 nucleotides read TGTGCCAGCAGCCTTACGGACAGGGAAGACACCATATATTTT. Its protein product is CASSLTDREDTIYF.